This TCR beta chain was sequenced in a study of blood T cell repertoires in COVID-19. Background on the study: The origin of the acute and convalescent COVID-19 samples was the United States, Italy and Spain. T cells, B-cell-depleted T cells, or PBMCs provided the cDNA or gDNA that served as material.

Per the germline V gene, CDR1 is LGHNT and CDR2 is FRNRAP. Between the trimmed V and J ends, which lost 1 base and 0 bases, there was a span of 16 bases. This CDR3 spans 17 amino acids. Original data processing: Estimation of nucleated cell counts was performed using reference gene primer amplification. Sequencing used immunoSEQ multiplex PCR; TCRdb keeps in-frame clones, though not all of them. V and J calls and clone size are as listed in that table; D and trimming were resolved from the DNA. This sample has about 64,000 clones, with 70% to 80% found just once. The sequenced sample consisted of peripheral blood. This sequence originates from an elderly man with acute or convalescent COVID-19. The chain joins TRBV12-5 to TRBJ2-7; weak D call: TRBD2 (6 bases). CDR3 sequence reads: CASGLGLGGRSSYEQYF. For the CDR3, the DNA is TGTGCTAGTGGTTTGGGACTAGGAGGGAGGAGCTCCTACGAGCAGTACTTC.